A single sample is the source of the 26 T cell receptor beta chains below, sequenced in a study of T cell repertoires in cytomegalovirus infection. MiXCR, applied by TCRdb to the reads, yields one record per CDR3 protein. The sample holds about 160,000 distinct CDR3 sequences; less than 25% are singletons and the top ten take roughly 25%. For these TCRs, the target antigens are not known. The source was CD8+ T cells from cultured PBMCs, collected from culture after CMV antigen stimulation. These receptors were taken from a human donor in good health (CMV status not recorded). Some clones in this sample may be carry-over from other donors' samples.

This clonotype was counted once. The chain joins TRBV15 to TRBJ2-7, with 10 bases that match TRBD1. This CDR3 is 15 amino acids long. After removal of 0 bases from V and 6 bases from J, the junction contained 5 bases not matched to a gene. Germline CDR1 and CDR2: LNHNV and YYDKDF (reference sequence). The CDR3 is CATSRDRDRGSEQYF. The CDR3 nucleotides are TGTGCCACCAGCAGAGATCGGGACAGGGGTTCCGAGCAGTACTTC.

At least ten counts were recorded for this clonotype. V and J are TRBV7-8 and TRBJ2-1; maybe TRBD1 (5 bases). CDR1 and CDR2 from the germline V gene are SGHVS and FQNEAQ. Trimming left V 5 bases short and J 5 bases short, with 13 bases between. The length of the CDR3 is 14 residues. The CDR3 reads CASSPRQKNNEQFF. The CDR3 DNA sequence: TGTGCCAGCAGCCCGAGACAGAAGAACAATGAGCAGTTCTTC.

This clonotype has more than one count but fewer than ten. The CDR3 bases are TGCGCCAGCAGCCAAGGTGTGCCTAGCCTTGGGTCCACAGATACGCAGTATTTT. Its translation: CASSQGVPSLGSTDTQYF. V gene TRBV4-3 combines with J gene TRBJ2-3; tentative D call: TRBD2 (5 bases). Trimming removed 1 base from V and 2 bases from J, with 19 bases in between. The CDR3 loop spans 18 amino acids. The germline V gene encodes CDR1 LGHNA and CDR2 YSLEER.

This clonotype turned up a few times. CDR3 residues: CASSYGGPESNQPQHF. In DNA form, the CDR3 reads TGTGCCAGCAGTTATGGGGGGCCAGAAAGCAATCAGCCCCAGCATTTT. The V call is TRBV12-3 or TRBV12-4, the J call TRBJ1-5; a possible D gene is TRBD1 (6 bases). V lost 4 bases to trimming and J lost 1 base, with 14 bases between them. The CDR3 is 16 residues long.

Only a few counts were recorded for this clonotype. The chain combines TRBV12-3 or TRBV12-4 with TRBJ2-5, with D perhaps TRBD1 or TRBD2 (5 bases each). Trimming took 7 bases from V and 4 from J, leaving 19 bases between them. The CDR3 has 15 residues. The DNA of the CDR3 is TGTGCCAGCACTTCCAGAGGGCGAAGGGGAGAGACCCAGTACTTC. This gives the protein CASTSRGRRGETQYF.

This clonotype showed up just a few times. The rearrangement joins TRBV4-1 to TRBJ2-5; a weak D match, TRBD2 (6 bases). CDR3 length equals 15 residues. The V end lost 0 bases, the J end lost 2 bases, and 10 bases lay between the germline ends. Per the germline V gene, CDR1 is MGHRA and CDR2 is YSYEKL. The CDR3 DNA follows: TGCGCCAGCAGCCAAGATAGGGACTTACAAGAGACCCAGTACTTC. This gives the protein CASSQDRDLQETQYF.

The genes are TRBV6-2 or TRBV6-3 and TRBJ1-5; 7 nucleotides align to TRBD1. Trimming at V came to 2 bases and at J to 6 bases, leaving 7 bases not matched to a gene. Looked up from germline, CDR1 is MNHEY and CDR2 is SVGEGT. This CDR3 is 15 amino acids long. The CDR3 sequence: CASSYPRDRAQPQHF. As DNA, the CDR3 is TGTGCCAGCAGTTACCCGAGAGACAGGGCTCAGCCCCAGCATTTT.

The J gene is TRBJ1-2, the V gene TRBV7-6; weak D call: TRBD1 (6 bases). CDR1 and CDR2 (germline): SGHVS, FNYEAQ. Trimming pared 7 bases from V and 9 bases from J, leaving 21 bases between. This CDR3 comprises 14 residues. The CDR3 spells CASTPGLGGASYTF. CDR3 coding DNA: TGTGCCAGCACCCCCGGGCTTGGGGGCGCCAGCTACACCTTC.

In this sample, this clonotype turned up a few times. The V gene is TRBV7-2, the J gene TRBJ1-4; D ambiguous. CDR3 length: 16 residues. Germline assignment: CDR1 SGHTA and CDR2 FQGNSA. V was cut by 6 bases and J by 8 bases, with 22 bases left in between. The CDR3 nucleotides are TGTGCCAGCAGTAGTGGGTTTCCTAACGAAGAAGAAAAACTGTTTTTT. Its protein is CASSSGFPNEEEKLFF.

The rearrangement links TRBV11-2 to TRBJ2-2; D gene ambiguous. The CDR3 covers 13 residues. Germline CDR1 and CDR2: SGHAT and FQNNGV. V gave up 1 base and J gave up 6 bases, with 6 bases separating them. The CDR3 protein is CASSLAPSGELFF. CDR3 nucleotides: TGTGCCAGCAGCTTAGCCCCCTCCGGGGAGCTGTTTTTT.

For the CDR3, the DNA is TGCGCCAGCAGCCAATCAGGGAAGAGGAATGAGCAGTTCTTC. It specifies CASSQSGKRNEQFF. The chain combines TRBV4-1 with TRBJ2-1; D is perhaps TRBD1 (5 bases). Between the trimmed V and J ends, which lost 2 bases and 7 bases, there was a span of 12 bases. In germline, CDR1 is MGHRA, CDR2 YSYEKL. The length of the CDR3 is 14 residues.

The rearrangement links TRBV7-9 to TRBJ1-1, with a tentative D call TRBD1 (5 bases). Trimming took 5 bases from V and 1 from J, leaving 17 bases between them. The CDR3 extends over 16 amino acids. Looked up from germline, CDR1 is SEHNR and CDR2 is FQNEAQ (reference sequence). The CDR3 DNA reads as TGTGCCAGCAGCCAAGGATGGGGCGAGACGAACACTGAAGCTTTCTTT. Translating gives CASSQGWGETNTEAFF.

Only a few counts were recorded for this clonotype. CDR3 sequence (DNA): TGTGCCAGCAGCTTGGTTGTCAGGGAAACTGGTGGCTACACCTTC. Protein: CASSLVVRETGGYTF. The rearrangement links TRBV5-4 to TRBJ1-2; possible D gene TRBD1, 5 bases. Trimming pared 0 bases from V and 7 bases from J, leaving 16 bases between. The CDR3 sequence is 15 residues long. Looked up from germline, CDR1 is SGHNT and CDR2 is YYREEE (reference sequence). The whole variable domain, remainder taken from reference TRBV5-4 and TRBJ1-2, is ETGVTQSPTHLIKTRGQQVTLRCSSQSGHNTVSWYQQALGQGPQFIFQYYREEENGRGNFPPRFSGLQFPNYSSELNVNALELDDSALYLCASSLVVRETGGYTFGSGTRLTVV.

There are many counts of this clonotype. V and J are TRBV7-9 and TRBJ2-7; D may be TRBD2 (5 bases). CDR1 SEHNR and CDR2 FQNEAQ come from the germline V gene (reference sequence). This CDR3 has 12 residues. Deletions cut 3 bases from V and 6 bases from J, with 9 bases between. DNA for the CDR3: TGTGCCAGCAGCTTGCGGGTGACCGAGCAGTACTTC. This encodes CASSLRVTEQYF.

This clonotype was observed a handful of times. The CDR3 sequence: CASSYGGGGYEQYF. CDR3 in DNA: TGTGCCAGCAGTTATGGTGGGGGAGGCTACGAGCAGTACTTC. This sequence joins TRBV6-5 and TRBJ2-7; TRBD2 is a possible D gene (6 bases). The germline V gene encodes CDR1 MNHEY and CDR2 SVGAGI. Trimming pared 3 bases from V and 3 bases from J, leaving 12 bases between. The CDR3 loop spans 14 amino acids.

There are a few counts of this clonotype. The chain is built from TRBV7-8 and TRBJ2-7; 8 bases line up with TRBD2. This CDR3 has 15 residues. Germline-derived CDR1 and CDR2 are SGHVS and FQNEAQ. With 5 bases clipped from V and 3 bases from J, the junction kept 9 bases outside the gene matches. The CDR3: CASSLGGTRGYEQYF. CDR3 bases: TGTGCCAGCAGCCTAGGCGGGACTAGAGGCTACGAGCAGTACTTC.

This clonotype has at least ten counts. The chain couples TRBV11-1 to TRBJ2-7; 8 bases agree with TRBD1. The CDR3 contains 12 residues. CDR1 SGHAT and CDR2 FQDESV come from the germline V gene (reference sequence). V trimming: 6 bases; J trimming: 6 bases; junction bases outside the gene matches: 4. CDR3 DNA: TGTGCCAGCAGTCGGACAGGGCCCGAGCAGTACTTC. It is translated as CASSRTGPEQYF.

This clonotype has just a few counts. The rearrangement joins TRBV5-6 to TRBJ1-2; TRBD1 aligns across 11 bases. The ends lost 4 bases at V and 13 bases at J; junction bases unmatched: 3. Germline V gene lookup returns CDR1 SGHDT and CDR2 YYEEEE. This CDR3 is 11 amino acids long. This CDR3 is CASSPGTGGTF. CDR3 nucleotides: TGTGCCAGCAGCCCCGGGACAGGGGGCACCTTC. The whole variable domain, remainder taken from reference TRBV5-6 and TRBJ1-2, is DAGVTQSPTHLIKTRGQQVTLRCSPKSGHDTVSWYQQALGQGPQFIFQYYEEEERQRGNFPDRFSGHQFPNYSSELNVNALLLGDSALYLCASSPGTGGTFGSGTRLTVV.

This clonotype was counted a few times. This chain links TRBV7-2 with TRBJ2-5; either TRBD1 or TRBD2 may supply D (6 bases each). Germline CDR1 reads SGHTA; CDR2 reads FQGNSA. CDR3 size: 13 residues. Trimming removed 8 bases at V and 5 bases at J, with 15 bases between. CDR3 sequence (DNA): TGTGCCAGCTTAGACTCGGGGGCGGAGACCCAGTACTTC. Protein sequence: CASLDSGAETQYF.

This clonotype showed up many times. This chain joins TRBV7-2 and TRBJ2-4; D call uncertain. Trimming stripped 6 bases from V and 1 base from J, with 13 bases between. The CDR3 extends over 15 amino acids. Germline-derived CDR1 and CDR2 are SGHTA and FQGNSA. The DNA of the CDR3 is TGTGCCAGCAGGCTTACACCCTCTGCCAAAAACATTCAGTACTTC. As protein: CASRLTPSAKNIQYF. The whole variable domain, filled in from reference TRBV7-2 and TRBJ2-4, reads GAGVSQSPSNKVTEKGKDVELRCDPISGHTALYWYRQSLGQGLEFLIYFQGNSAPDKSGLPSDRFSAERTGGSVSTLTIQRTQQEDSAVYLCASRLTPSAKNIQYFGAGTRLSVL.

The V and J genes are TRBV7-9 and TRBJ1-2, with no clear D. Between the trimmed V and J ends, which lost 0 bases and 0 bases, there was a span of 5 bases. This CDR3 is built from 14 residues. Germline CDR1 and CDR2: SEHNR and FQNEAQ (reference sequence). CDR3 loop: CASSLATANYGYTF. The CDR3 DNA reads as TGTGCCAGCAGCTTAGCGACGGCTAACTATGGCTACACCTTC.

This clonotype has more than one count but fewer than ten. The chain has TRBV9 and TRBJ2-1, with 8 bases fitting TRBD2. Germline V gives CDR1 SGDLS, CDR2 YYNGEE. This CDR3 spans 15 amino acids. Trimming at V came to 4 bases and at J to 9 bases, leaving 12 bases not matched to a gene. The chain's CDR3 is CASSPRTGGSLEQFF. The CDR3 DNA follows: TGTGCCAGCAGCCCCCGGACGGGGGGGTCCCTTGAGCAGTTCTTC.

This clonotype was counted between two and nine times. This sequence joins TRBV28 and TRBJ2-7, with TRBD1 matching over 8 bases. Germline CDR1 MDHEN, CDR2 SYDVKM. The CDR3 covers 13 residues. The V segment lost 3 bases and the J segment 3 bases; nucleotides outside the gene matches: 1. The CDR3 bases are TGTGCCAGCAGTTTCGACAGGGGCTACGAGCAGTACTTC. Residues: CASSFDRGYEQYF.

V gene TRBV4-3 combines with J gene TRBJ1-1, with D tentatively TRBD1 (5 bases). CDR3 size: 15 residues. V lost 1 base to trimming and J lost 6 bases, with 15 bases between them. The germline V gene encodes CDR1 LGHNA and CDR2 YSLEER. The CDR3, as DNA: TGCGCCAGCAGCCAAGTTTGGGGGAGTAGCGCTGAAGCTTTCTTT. Its protein is CASSQVWGSSAEAFF.

This clonotype occurred a few times. The rearrangement uses TRBV6-1 and TRBJ1-1, with D perhaps matching TRBD1 (5 bases). V dropped 6 bases and J dropped 11 bases, with 22 bases sitting between them. CDR3 size: 14 residues. Germline V gene sequence: CDR1 MNHNS, CDR2 SASEGT. The CDR3 reads CASRDARQNIEAFF. The CDR3 coding sequence is TGTGCCAGCAGGGATGCGCGACAGAACATTGAGGCTTTCTTT.

The chain links TRBV7-8 to TRBJ2-1, with 10 bases fitting TRBD2. Germline CDR1 is SGHVS and CDR2 is FQNEAQ. This CDR3 has 17 amino acids. Trimming cost V 1 base and J 6 bases; bases outside gene matches: 9. CDR3 bases: TGTGCCAGCAGCTTAGGAATCACTAGCGGGGCCTCCAATGAGCAGTTCTTC. Translated: CASSLGITSGASNEQFF.